The clone carrying this T cell receptor beta chain was seen many times. Its antigen remains unidentified. This specimen comes from a study of T cells in Graves' hyperthyroidism and ophthalmopathy. Study-wide points: Ophthalmopathy onset followed model prediction by a median about seven months.

Deletions cut 6 bases from V and 5 bases from J, with 16 bases between. This CDR3 has 14 residues. Germline V gene sequence: CDR1 SNHLY, CDR2 FYNNEI. RNA transcripts served as the template for amplifying TCR beta CDR3 regions. An initial round of RT-PCR targeting the TCR CDR3 relied on the HTBI primer set. One entry per CDR3 protein results from TCRdb running MiXCR on the multiplex PCR reads. The profile covers about 500,000 distinct CDR3 sequences, with over 13% appearing a single time and around a sixth taken by the ten largest. The source of this sequence is a woman aged 18-29 years with Graves' hyperthyroidism. Sequenced sample: blood. The gene calls are TRBV2 and TRBJ1-2; D might be TRBD1 (5 bases). The DNA of the CDR3 is TGTGCCAGCAGGAATCGGGACGTCGGATATGGCTACACCTTC. It translates to CASRNRDVGYGYTF.